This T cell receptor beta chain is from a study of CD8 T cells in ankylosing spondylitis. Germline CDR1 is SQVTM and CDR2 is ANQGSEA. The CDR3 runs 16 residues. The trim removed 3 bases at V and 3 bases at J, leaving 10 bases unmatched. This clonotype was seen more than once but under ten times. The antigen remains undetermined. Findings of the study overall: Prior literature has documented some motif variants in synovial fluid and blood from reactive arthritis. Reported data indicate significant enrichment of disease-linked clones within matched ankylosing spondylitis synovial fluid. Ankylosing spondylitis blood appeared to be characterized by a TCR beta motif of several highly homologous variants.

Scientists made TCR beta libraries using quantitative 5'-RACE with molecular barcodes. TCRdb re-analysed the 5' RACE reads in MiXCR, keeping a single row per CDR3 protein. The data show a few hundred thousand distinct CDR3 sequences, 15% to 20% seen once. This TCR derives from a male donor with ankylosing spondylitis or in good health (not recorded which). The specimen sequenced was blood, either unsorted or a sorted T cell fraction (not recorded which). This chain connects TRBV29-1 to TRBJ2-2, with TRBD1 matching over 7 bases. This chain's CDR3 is CSVDSGQDRDTGELFF. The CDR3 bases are TGCAGCGTTGACTCCGGACAGGATAGGGACACCGGGGAGCTGTTTTTT.